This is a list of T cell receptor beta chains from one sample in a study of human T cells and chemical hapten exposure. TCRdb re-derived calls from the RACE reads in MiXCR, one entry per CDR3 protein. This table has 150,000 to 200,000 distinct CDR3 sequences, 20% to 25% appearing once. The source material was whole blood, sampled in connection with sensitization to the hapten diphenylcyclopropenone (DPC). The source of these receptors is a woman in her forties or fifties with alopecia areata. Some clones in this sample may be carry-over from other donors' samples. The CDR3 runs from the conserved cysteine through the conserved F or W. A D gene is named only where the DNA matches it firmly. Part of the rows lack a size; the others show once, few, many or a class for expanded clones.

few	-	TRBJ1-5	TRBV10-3	TGTGCCATCAGGGACGGCAATCAGCCCCAGCATTTT	CAIRDGNQPQHF
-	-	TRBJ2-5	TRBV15	TGTGCCACCAGCAGAGACCTGGGCCAAGAAGAGACCCAGTACTTC	CATSRDLGQEETQYF
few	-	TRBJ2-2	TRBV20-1	TGCAGTGCCGTCAGGGACGACACCGGGGAGCTGTTTTTT	CSAVRDDTGELFF
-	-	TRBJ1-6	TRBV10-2	TGCGCCAGCAGTGAGGTTGGGAGCAATTCACCCCTCCACTTT	CASSEVGSNSPLHF
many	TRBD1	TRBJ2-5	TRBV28	TGTGCCAGCAGTTTGGGACAGGGGGCGGAAGAGACCCAGTACTTC	CASSLGQGAEETQYF
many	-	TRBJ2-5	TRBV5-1	TGCGCCAGCAGCTCGTCAGGGGTAGAGACCCAGTACTTC	CASSSSGVETQYF
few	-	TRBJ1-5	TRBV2	TGTGCCAGCGGTGGAGGGGCGATCAATCAGCCCCAGCATTTT	CASGGGAINQPQHF
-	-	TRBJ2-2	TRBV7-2	TGTGCCAGCAGCCGTACCACGACAGCGAACACCGGGGAGCTGTTTTTT	CASSRTTTANTGELFF
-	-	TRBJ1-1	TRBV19	TGTGCCAGTAGTGCCTACCGGGGGCGCACTGAAGCTTTCTTT	CASSAYRGRTEAFF
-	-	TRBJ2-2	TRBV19	TGTGCCAGTATTGCCCACGGGGAGAACACCGGGGAGCTGTTTTTT	CASIAHGENTGELFF
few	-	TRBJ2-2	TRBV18	TGTGCCAGCTCACTTCGGGACATTGACACCGGGGAGCTGTTTTTT	CASSLRDIDTGELFF
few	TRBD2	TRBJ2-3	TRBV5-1	TGCGCCAGCAGCCCAAGCGGGAGTGGTGATACGCAGTATTTT	CASSPSGSGDTQYF
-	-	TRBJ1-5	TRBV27	TGTGCCAGCAGTTTTGGACGGGGCAATCAGCCCCAGCATTTT	CASSFGRGNQPQHF
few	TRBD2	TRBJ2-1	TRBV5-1	TGCGCCAGCAGCCCCGCCCGGGAGGGGAATGAGCAGTTCTTC	CASSPAREGNEQFF
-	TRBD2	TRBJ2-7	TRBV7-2	TGTGCCAGCAGCTTAGAGGGGCTCGGCGGGAGGGCCCGCGAGCAGTACTTC	CASSLEGLGGRAREQYF
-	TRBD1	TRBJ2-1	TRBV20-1	TGCAGTGCGGGACAGGGGGATTCTGAGCAGTTCTTC	CSAGQGDSEQFF
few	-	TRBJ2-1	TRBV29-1	TGCAGCGTTGAAGGGGGGCCTCGGAATGAGCAGTTCTTC	CSVEGGPRNEQFF
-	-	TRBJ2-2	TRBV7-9	TGTGCCAGCAGCTTAGCGGTGGGACCCACCGGGGAGCTGTTTTTT	CASSLAVGPTGELFF
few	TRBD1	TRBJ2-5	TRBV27	TGTGCCAGCAGTTCCTTACAGGGGGAAGAGACCCAGTACTTC	CASSSLQGEETQYF
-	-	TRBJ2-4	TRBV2	TGTGCCAGCAGCGAACTAGGGCTCGCCAAAAACATTCAGTACTTC	CASSELGLAKNIQYF
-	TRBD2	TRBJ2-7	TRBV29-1	TGCAGCGTTGATACCGGGACTAGCGGATACGAGCAGTACTTC	CSVDTGTSGYEQYF
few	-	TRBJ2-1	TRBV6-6	TGTGCCAGCAGCCAACCCGGGACAATAAACAATGAGCAGTTCTTC	CASSQPGTINNEQFF
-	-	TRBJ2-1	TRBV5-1	TGCGCCAGCAGCTTGCTAGGACTCCCTGGGTATGAGCAGTTCTTC	CASSLLGLPGYEQFF
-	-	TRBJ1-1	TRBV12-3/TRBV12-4	TGTGCCAGCAGTGGGCGGCAGATGAACACTGAAGCTTTCTTT	CASSGRQMNTEAFF
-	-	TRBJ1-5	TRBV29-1	TGCAGCGTGACCGCAGGGGCTGGACAGCCCCAGCATTTT	CSVTAGAGQPQHF
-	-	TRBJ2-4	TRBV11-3	TGTGCCAGCAGCCAAATCACACGGGAATTCGTCAAAAACATTCAGTACTTC	CASSQITREFVKNIQYF
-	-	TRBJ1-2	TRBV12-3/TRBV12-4	TGTGCCAGCCATAGAGTTGGAATATCAGGCTACACCTTC	CASHRVGISGYTF
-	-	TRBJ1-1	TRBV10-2	TGCGCCAGCAGTCGGGGATATCAAGAAGCTTTCTTT	CASSRGYQEAFF
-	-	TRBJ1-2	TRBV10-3	TGTGCCATCAGTGAGTCGATTAACTATGGCTACACCTTC	CAISESINYGYTF
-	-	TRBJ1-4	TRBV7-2	TGTGCCAGCAGCTCCGCCCCAATATTAGAAAAACTGTTTTTT	CASSSAPILEKLFF
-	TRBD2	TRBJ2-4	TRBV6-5	TGTGCCAGCAGTTACAAAACTGAGGGACTAGCAGAGAACATTCAGTACTTC	CASSYKTEGLAENIQYF
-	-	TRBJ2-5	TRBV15	TGTGCCACCAGCAGGGACAGCCAAGAGACCCAGTACTTC	CATSRDSQETQYF
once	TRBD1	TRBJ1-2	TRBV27	TGTGCCAGCAGTTACAGGGGGATTAACTATGGCTACACCTTC	CASSYRGINYGYTF
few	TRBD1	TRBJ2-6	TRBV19	TGTGCCAGTAGTACGACAGGGGGCCTAGGTTCTGGGGCCAACGTCCTGACTTTC	CASSTTGGLGSGANVLTF
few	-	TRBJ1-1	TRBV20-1	TGCAGTGCGGAACAGAGAACTGAAGCTTTCTTT	CSAEQRTEAFF
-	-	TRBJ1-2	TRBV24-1	TGTGCCACCAGTGATTCACCCCCCAGGGATGGCTACACCTTC	CATSDSPPRDGYTF
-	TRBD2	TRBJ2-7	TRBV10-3	TGTGCCATCAGTGAACTAGCGAGTACCCTCTCCTACGAGCAGTACTTC	CAISELASTLSYEQYF
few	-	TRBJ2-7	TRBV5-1	TGCGCCAGCAGCTTGGAGGCCCAGAACTGGCCCTACGAGCAGTACTTC	CASSLEAQNWPYEQYF
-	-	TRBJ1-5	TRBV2	TGTGCCAGCAGTGAAGCGCGGGGGACCCCTACTCAGCCCCAGCATTTT	CASSEARGTPTQPQHF
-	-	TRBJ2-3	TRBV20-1	TGCAGTGCTCTCCTCGACAGAACCACAGATACGCAGTATTTT	CSALLDRTTDTQYF
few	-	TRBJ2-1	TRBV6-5	TGTGCCAACTTTTTCGGCGGGGAGCAGTTCTTC	CANFFGGEQFF
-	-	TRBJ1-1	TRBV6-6	TGTGCCAGCAGTTATACGGGGACGTTGGATGCTGAAGCTTTCTTT	CASSYTGTLDAEAFF
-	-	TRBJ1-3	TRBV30	TGTGCCTGGACCCCCGGGCTTGGAAACACCATATATTTT	CAWTPGLGNTIYF